Listed here is a single TCR beta chain. Profiling relied on immunoSEQ multiplex PCR, and the TCRdb table lists in-frame clones only, not all of them. Of fewer than 85,000 clones listed, 83% are singletons. This specimen belongs to a study of T cell responses to AZD1222 COVID-19 vaccine. The V and J ends lost 6 bases and 4 bases, in that order; junction bases with no gene match: 4. Germline V gene lookup returns CDR1 MDHEN and CDR2 SYDVKM. This CDR3 comprises 13 residues. This material consisted of peripheral blood, taken 28 days after the second AZD1222 dose. The chain uses TRBV28 and TRBJ2-7; TRBD1 matches at 9 bases. The source of this sequence is an adult who received the AZD1222 COVID-19 vaccine. The CDR3: CASSPDRGYEQYF. In DNA, the CDR3 is TGTGCCAGCAGCCCGGACAGGGGTTACGAGCAGTACTTC.